The clone carrying this T cell receptor beta chain has at least ten counts. These data originate in a study of regulatory T cells in long-lasting Graves disease. Study-wide context: The definition of persistent Graves' disease was over 5 years of antithyroid drugs with positive TSH receptor antibodies.

Specified time point: persistent/refractory GD, antithyroid drugs over 5 years with positive TRAb. PBMC RNA served as the TCR library source. Patients were from an endocrinology department in Xi'an, China. EDTA tubes collected nine milliliters of peripheral blood. This CDR3 spans 14 amino acids. Trimming removed 5 bases at V and 3 bases at J, with 14 bases between. Germline V gives CDR1 SGHKS, CDR2 YYEKEE (reference sequence). Library construction for TCR beta used iRepertoire HTBI primers and Arm-PCR of CDR3 regions. TCRdb used MiXCR to reprocess the multiplex PCR reads, holding one entry per CDR3 protein. This sample has 350,000 to 450,000 distinct CDR3 sequences, with more than 20% found just once.

Material: peripheral blood mononuclear cells (PBMCs), obtained when the disease was refractory, from a patient treated with antithyroid drugs. The chain carries TRBV5-5 and TRBJ2-5; D tentatively reads TRBD1 or TRBD2 (6 bases each). The clonotype comes from a woman in her forties with Graves disease. As DNA, the CDR3 is TGTGCCAGCAGTTGGGCAGGGGAGGAAGAGACCCAGTACTTC. Its translation: CASSWAGEEETQYF.